These 7 T cell receptor beta chains originate from one sample sequenced in a study of technical replicates of blood from several donors. Using immunoSEQ multiplex PCR, the repertoire was profiled, and TCRdb retains in-frame clones only, with some absent. The sample holds 80,000 to 90,000 clones, around 94% seen once. The sequenced sample was T cells isolated from PBMCs. These receptors were obtained from a human donor in good health.

This clone was seen a handful of times. The V call is TRBV5-1, the J call TRBJ2-5, with D possibly matching TRBD1 (6 bases). This CDR3 has 14 amino acids. Trimming pared 0 bases from V and 1 base from J, leaving 7 bases between. Looked up from germline, CDR1 is SGHRS and CDR2 is YFSETQ. CDR3 sequence: CASSLDRAQETQYF. The CDR3 bases are TGCGCCAGCAGCTTGGACAGGGCCCAAGAGACCCAGTACTTC.

The chain carries TRBV19 and TRBJ2-1; the D gene is possibly TRBD2 (6 bases). This CDR3 spans 16 amino acids. Germline CDR1 LNHDA, CDR2 SQIVND (reference sequence). The V gene lost 1 base and the J gene lost 8 bases, with 18 bases spanning the gap. Here the CDR3 reads CASSIGIGLSRHEQFF. CDR3 DNA sequence: TGTGCCAGTAGTATAGGTATCGGACTAAGCCGACATGAGCAGTTCTTC.

This clone was found once. V usage is TRBV7-6 and J usage is TRBJ2-2; the match to TRBD1 covers 10 bases. CDR3 length equals 18 residues. The J segment lost 2 bases and the V segment lost 1 base, leaving 7 bases of the junction unmatched. Germline V gives CDR1 SGHVS, CDR2 FNYEAQ. The CDR3 sequence: CASSLVGWDRGNTGELFF. In nucleotides, the CDR3 is TGTGCCAGCAGCTTAGTTGGCTGGGACAGGGGTAACACCGGGGAGCTGTTTTTT.

The chain employs TRBV7-3 and TRBJ2-3; TRBD2 is a possible D gene (5 bases). In germline, CDR1 is SGHTA, CDR2 FQGTGA. The CDR3 length is 16 residues. V lost 5 bases and J lost 0, with 15 bases in between. The DNA for the CDR3 is TGTGCCAGCAGCCCTACACGTGCGGGCAGCACAGATACGCAGTATTTT. It translates to CASSPTRAGSTDTQYF.

The CDR3 sequence is CASSRGQGSYEQYF. CDR3 sequence (DNA): TGTGCCAGCAGTCGAGGACAGGGATCATACGAGCAGTACTTC. The V gene is TRBV27, the J gene TRBJ2-7, with 8 bases aligning to TRBD1. Germline V gene sequence: CDR1 MNHEY, CDR2 SMNVEV (reference sequence). The CDR3 has 14 amino acids. With 5 bases clipped from V and 4 bases from J, the junction kept 7 bases outside the gene matches.

This chain connects TRBV5-1 to TRBJ2-3; 7 bases are a match to TRBD2. The CDR3 is 15 amino acids. Trimming cost V 1 base and J 2 bases; bases outside gene matches: 4. The germline V gene encodes CDR1 SGHRS and CDR2 YFSETQ. The CDR3 DNA is TGCGCCAGCAGCTTGCTGGGGGGGAACACAGATACGCAGTATTTT. Translating gives CASSLLGGNTDTQYF.

J is TRBJ1-5 and V is TRBV7-9; possible D gene TRBD1, 6 bases. CDR3 size: 18 residues. The germline V and J ends were trimmed by 6 bases and 6 bases, with 27 bases remaining between them. In germline, CDR1 is SEHNR, CDR2 FQNEAQ (reference sequence). For the CDR3, the DNA is TGTGCCAGCAGTCACCCTCCAGGGGCCAGGGTAGGTTTTCAGCCCCAGCATTTT. Translation gives CASSHPPGARVGFQPQHF.